Each of the 17 T cell receptor beta chains below was sequenced from the same sample in a study of T cell responses to AZD1222 COVID-19 vaccine. Generated by immunoSEQ multiplex PCR, the TCRdb table keeps only in-frame clones and is missing some. The sample holds some 120,000 clones, 88% seen once. The sample here was peripheral blood, taken on day 0 of AZD1222 vaccination. These receptors all come from an adult in good health.

J is TRBJ2-3 and V is TRBV19; TRBD2 matches at 10 bases. Losses at the gene ends were 3 bases for V and 1 base for J; bases not matched to a gene: 4. The CDR3 is 16 amino acids. Germline CDR1 reads LNHDA; CDR2 reads SQIVND (reference sequence). Here the CDR3 DNA reads TGTGCCAGTAGTATCGGTACTAGCGGGGGCACAGATACGCAGTATTTT. Protein: CASSIGTSGGTDTQYF.

CDR3 DNA: TGTGCCAGCAGTTCAGGGATTAGTGAGCAGTTCTTC. Its translation is CASSSGISEQFF. This rearrangement joins TRBV12-3 or TRBV12-4 to TRBJ2-1, with D perhaps matching TRBD1 (5 bases). V lost 4 bases and J lost 9, with 10 bases in between. This CDR3 has 12 amino acids.

This sequence joins TRBV4-3 and TRBJ1-4, with D possibly TRBD1 on 5 matching bases. The CDR3 runs 15 residues. Germline V gene data show CDR1 as LGHNA and CDR2 as YSLEER. V was shortened by 1 base and J by 8 bases, with 14 bases between the two germline ends. The CDR3 is CASSQGQSNGEKLFF. Written as DNA, the CDR3 is TGCGCCAGCAGCCAAGGACAGTCAAATGGGGAAAAACTGTTTTTT.

V and J are TRBV4-3 and TRBJ1-4; 7 bases line up with TRBD1. Trimming at V came to 5 bases and at J to 6 bases, leaving 6 bases not matched to a gene. CDR1 is LGHNA and CDR2 is YSLEER in the germline V gene. This CDR3 comprises 14 residues. The CDR3 reads CASSSGTEDEKLFF. The CDR3 DNA follows: TGCGCCAGCAGCTCCGGGACAGAGGATGAAAAACTGTTTTTT.

The chain links TRBV6-5 to TRBJ1-3; maybe TRBD1 (5 bases). Between the trimmed V and J ends, which lost 5 bases and 2 bases, there was a span of 13 bases. Germline CDR1 MNHEY, CDR2 SVGAGI. The CDR3 runs to 15 residues. CDR3 coding DNA: TGTGCCAGCAGTCTAAGGGGAGGGGCTGGAAACACCATATATTTT. It translates to CASSLRGGAGNTIYF.

This clone has only one observation. The chain combines TRBV11-3 with TRBJ2-1; 10 nucleotides agree with TRBD2. Germline values: CDR1 SGHNT, CDR2 YENEEA. Trimming took 4 bases from V and 0 from J; bases not matched to a gene: 0. The CDR3 spans 15 residues. The CDR3 loop is CASSSSGGSYNEQFF. The CDR3 region has the DNA TGTGCCAGCAGCTCTAGCGGGGGCTCCTACAATGAGCAGTTCTTC.

The chain carries TRBV18 and TRBJ1-4; no clear D gene. CDR1 is KGHSH and CDR2 is LQKENI in the germline V gene. The CDR3 has 15 amino acids. V dropped 3 bases and J dropped 8 bases, with 16 bases sitting between them. DNA for the CDR3: TGTGCCAGCTCACCGTCCGGGTTTCAAGGCGAAAAACTGTTTTTT. Protein sequence: CASSPSGFQGEKLFF.

This clone has just a few counts. This chain joins TRBV27 and TRBJ2-7, with TRBD2 identical over 8 bases. CDR3 length: 13 amino acids. Per germline, CDR1 MNHEY and CDR2 SMNVEV (reference sequence). The trim removed 2 bases at V and 10 bases at J, leaving 7 bases unmatched. The DNA for the CDR3 is TGTGCCAGCAGTTTACCCCGGGAGGGGGAACAGTACTTC. It codes for CASSLPREGEQYF.

The DNA of the CDR3 is TGTGCCTGGACCGACATCGGGTTAGCAGATACGCAGTATTTT. Protein: CAWTDIGLADTQYF. The rearrangement uses TRBV30 and TRBJ2-3, with D hard to call. V lost 4 bases to trimming and J lost 4 bases, with 15 bases between them. Germline V gene sequence: CDR1 GTSNPN, CDR2 SVGIG (reference sequence). The CDR3 runs to 14 residues.

V gene TRBV28 combines with J gene TRBJ1-4, with no clear D. CDR1 is MDHEN and CDR2 is SYDVKM in the germline V gene. This CDR3 has 14 residues. Trimming took 4 bases from V and 2 from J, leaving 8 bases between them. This CDR3 is CASSSGPTNEKLFF. The CDR3 DNA reads TGTGCCAGCAGTTCCGGACCGACTAATGAAAAACTGTTTTTT.

This chain links TRBV28 with TRBJ2-7; D is possibly TRBD2 (6 bases). The CDR3 spans 11 residues. V was shortened by 4 bases and J by 6 bases, with 7 bases between the two germline ends. Per the germline V gene, CDR1 is MDHEN and CDR2 is SYDVKM. The CDR3 reads CASSWGGEQYF. CDR3 DNA sequence: TGTGCCAGCAGTTGGGGAGGCGAGCAGTACTTC. Complete variable domain (other parts from reference TRBV28 and TRBJ2-7): DVKVTQSSRYLVKRTGEKVFLECVQDMDHENMFWYRQDPGLGLRLIYFSYDVKMKEKGDIPEGYSVSREKKERFSLILESASTNQTSMYLCASSWGGEQYFGPGTRLTVT.

The chain employs TRBV4-2 and TRBJ1-4; TRBD1 might be the D (5 bases). CDR1 is LGHNA and CDR2 is YNFKEQ in the germline V gene. Between the trimmed V and J ends, which lost 0 bases and 8 bases, there was a span of 13 bases. The length of the CDR3 is 15 residues. The CDR3 DNA follows: TGTGCCAGCAGCCAAGATCGACGGGGCCGGGAAAAACTGTTTTTT. This translates into CASSQDRRGREKLFF.

This rearrangement joins TRBV19 to TRBJ2-7; 9 bases align to TRBD2. Trimming cost V 2 bases and J 3 bases; bases outside gene matches: 5. This CDR3 comprises 15 residues. Per germline, CDR1 LNHDA and CDR2 SQIVND (reference sequence). In nucleotides, the CDR3 is TGTGCCAGTAGTATACAGACTAGCGGTCTCTACGAGCAGTACTTC. This codes for CASSIQTSGLYEQYF.

This rearrangement joins TRBV7-3 to TRBJ2-5; D is ambiguous. The CDR3 consists of 13 residues. From germline, CDR1 is SGHTA and CDR2 FQGTGA. Trimming stripped 3 bases from V and 2 bases from J, with 7 bases between. CDR3: CASSLVPQETQYF. The CDR3 DNA reads as TGTGCCAGCAGCTTGGTTCCGCAAGAGACCCAGTACTTC.

The V and J genes are TRBV7-9 and TRBJ1-1, with no clear D. V lost 6 bases and J 2 bases, leaving 13 bases between the germline ends. The CDR3 runs 14 residues. Per germline, CDR1 SEHNR and CDR2 FQNEAQ (reference sequence). The CDR3 loop reads CASSKEYFNTEAFF. CDR3 in DNA: TGTGCCAGCAGTAAGGAGTACTTCAACACTGAAGCTTTCTTT. Full variable domain (missing parts from reference TRBV7-9 and TRBJ1-1): DTGVSQNPRHKITKRGQNVTFRCDPISEHNRLYWYRQTLGQGPEFLTYFQNEAQLEKSRLLSDRFSAERPKGSFSTLEIQRTEQGDSAMYLCASSKEYFNTEAFFGQGTRLTVV.

This clone showed up just once. The rearrangement joins TRBV27 to TRBJ1-4; no clear D. CDR1 is MNHEY and CDR2 is SMNVEV in the germline V gene (reference sequence). CDR3 size: 14 residues. Trimming took off 6 bases at V and 3 bases at J, with 11 bases between the two ends. CDR3 region: CASSTNKPNEKLFF. DNA for the CDR3: TGTGCCAGCAGCACTAACAAGCCTAATGAAAAACTGTTTTTT.

The V call is TRBV11-3, the J call TRBJ1-2; D is ambiguous. The CDR3 spans 15 residues. Trimming removed 4 bases from V and 8 bases from J, with 20 bases in between. Germline-derived CDR1 and CDR2 are SGHNT and YENEEA. The CDR3 DNA sequence: TGTGCCAGCAGCTCATACCTGCGGGAAAGGGTCGGCTACACCTTC. Protein sequence: CASSSYLRERVGYTF. The full variable domain, rest sourced from reference TRBV11-3 and TRBJ1-2, is EAGVVQSPRYKIIEKKQPVAFWCNPISGHNTLYWYLQNLGQGPELLIRYENEEAVDDSQLPKDRFSAERLKGVDSTLKIQPAELGDSAVYLCASSSYLRERVGYTFGSGTRLTVV.